Given below is one TCR beta chain in context. What it binds is unknown. The germline gene is not matched at one end of the junction; a read error may be the cause. Priming with a constant-region primer yielded TCR beta cDNA from about 500 ng total RNA. Three nested multiplex PCR rounds, a slightly modified ARM-PCR method, built the TCR beta libraries. The first two PCR rounds, roughly 10 cycles each, used TRBV1-TRBV30 forward primers and a C-beta reverse primer. One entry per CDR3 protein, called by TCRdb with MiXCR from the multiplex PCR reads. The data show approximately 88,000 distinct CDR3 sequences, around 70% seen once. These data come from a study of tumor-infiltrating lymphocytes in primary liver carcinoma. Study overall: Staging placed the tumors at T1-T3 N0M0, and they measured roughly 4.2 to 10 cm across.

Germline assignment: CDR1 MNHNS and CDR2 SASEGT. The CDR3 contains 16 residues. Study-wide results and limits: The study found a significantly higher top-250-clone fraction in tumors than in blood (p = 0.039).

Both RNA and DNA were isolated together from about 20-30 mg of bulk tissue that had not been sorted. Chronic HBV infection was present, with no prior treatment. The chain carries TRBV6-1 and TRBJ2-1; 8 bases line up with TRBD1. The receptor was derived from a man aged 35-49 years with primary liver carcinoma and hepatitis B virus infection. Specimen: tumor-adjacent normal liver tissue. The chain's CDR3 is CVSRESMTGVDIEQFF. The CDR3 DNA reads TGTGTCAGCAGAGAGTCAATGACAGGGGTTGACATTGAGCAGTTCTTC.